Shown below are 9 T cell receptor beta chains from a single sample sequenced in a study of T cell repertoires in cytomegalovirus infection. TCRdb ran MiXCR on the reads and lists one entry per CDR3 protein. This table holds approximately 990,000 distinct CDR3 sequences, roughly 30% found once. Their specific antigens are unknown. This specimen consisted of cultured CD8+ T cells from PBMCs, obtained from culture after CMV antigen stimulation. The receptors were sampled from a human donor in good health (CMV status not recorded). Some clones in this sample may be carry-over from other donors' samples.

The V and J genes are TRBV6-1 and TRBJ1-1; the match to TRBD1 covers 7 bases. The CDR3 sequence is 13 residues long. The trim removed 6 bases at V and 4 bases at J, leaving 5 bases unmatched. Germline V gives CDR1 MNHNS, CDR2 SASEGT. This CDR3 is CASRLAGGTEAFF. As DNA, the CDR3 is TGTGCCAGCAGACTAGCAGGGGGCACTGAAGCTTTCTTT.

This CDR3 reads CASSAKTSGRHNEQFF. The CDR3 coding sequence is TGTGCCAGCAGTGCCAAGACTAGCGGGCGCCACAATGAGCAGTTCTTC. The rearrangement uses TRBV28 and TRBJ2-1; 10 bases match TRBD2. Germline CDR1 reads MDHEN; CDR2 reads SYDVKM. The CDR3 consists of 16 residues. The V and J ends lost 5 bases and 5 bases, in that order; junction bases with no gene match: 9.

The V and J genes are TRBV28 and TRBJ2-2; 14 bases line up with TRBD2. After removal of 7 bases from V and 4 bases from J, the junction contained 14 bases not matched to a gene. Germline lookup yields CDR1 MDHEN and CDR2 SYDVKM. This CDR3 region has 19 residues. The CDR3 loop is CASIGTSGGYNNPTGELFF. Written as DNA, the CDR3 is TGTGCCAGCATCGGGACTAGCGGGGGTTACAACAACCCCACCGGGGAGCTGTTTTTT.

The rearrangement joins TRBV2 to TRBJ2-4; 9 bases map to TRBD2. The germline V gene has CDR1 SNHLY and CDR2 FYNNEI. CDR3 length: 13 amino acids. V dropped 7 bases and J dropped 5; count of bases not matched to a gene: 3. The CDR3 nucleotides read TGTGCCAGCATTAGACTAGCGGAAAACATTCAGTACTTC. This translates into CASIRLAENIQYF.

In this sample, this clonotype turned up many times. This rearrangement joins TRBV7-8 to TRBJ1-1; TRBD1 might be the D (6 bases). The CDR3 covers 15 residues. Germline V gene lookup returns CDR1 SGHVS and CDR2 FQNEAQ. V was cut by 1 base and J by 10 bases, with 19 bases left in between. DNA for the CDR3: TGTGCCAGCAGCTTAGGGTTTCTTCGGGGACAAACAGCTTTCTTT. This sequence encodes CASSLGFLRGQTAFF.

V usage is TRBV29-1 and J usage is TRBJ1-2; D might be TRBD1 (6 bases). Germline CDR1 SQVTM, CDR2 ANQGSEA. The CDR3 totals 15 residues. V was trimmed by 1 base and J by 6 bases, leaving 18 bases between them. The DNA for the CDR3 is TGCAGCGTTGAAGTGGGGGGCGACCCGCGGCATGGCTACACCTTC. As protein: CSVEVGGDPRHGYTF. Full variable domain (rest looked up from reference TRBV29-1 and TRBJ1-2): SAVISQKPSRDICQRGTSLTIQCQVDSQVTMMFWYRQQPGQSLTLIATANQGSEATYESGFVIDKFPISRPNLTFSTLTVSNMSPEDSSIYLCSVEVGGDPRHGYTFGSGTRLTVV.

The table lists this clonotype with a few counts. The rearrangement uses TRBV5-6 and TRBJ2-2, with unresolved D. V was clipped by 2 bases and J by 1 base, with 12 bases between them. CDR1 and CDR2 from the germline V gene are SGHDT and YYEEEE. The CDR3 contains 16 residues. CDR3 DNA sequence: TGTGCCAGCAGCTTAGGACGTGAAGGGAACACCGGGGAGCTGTTTTTT. Protein product: CASSLGREGNTGELFF.

This clonotype was observed a few times. V usage is TRBV7-9 and J usage is TRBJ1-3; 8 nucleotides align to TRBD1. The germline V gene encodes CDR1 SEHNR and CDR2 FQNEAQ (reference sequence). This CDR3 is built from 15 residues. Trimming at V came to 4 bases and at J to 0 bases, leaving 2 bases not matched to a gene. CDR3 loop: CASSSGGASGNTIYF. CDR3 in DNA: TGTGCCAGCAGCTCAGGGGGCGCCTCTGGAAACACCATATATTTT.

This clonotype was picked up a small number of times. V is TRBV4-1 and J is TRBJ2-2; D gene uncertain. The germline CDR1 and CDR2 sequences are MGHRA and YSYEKL. Deletions cut 1 base from V and 7 bases from J, with 7 bases between. The length of the CDR3 is 13 residues. The CDR3: CASSQARSGELFF. CDR3 nucleotides: TGCGCCAGCAGCCAAGCTAGGAGCGGGGAGCTGTTTTTT.